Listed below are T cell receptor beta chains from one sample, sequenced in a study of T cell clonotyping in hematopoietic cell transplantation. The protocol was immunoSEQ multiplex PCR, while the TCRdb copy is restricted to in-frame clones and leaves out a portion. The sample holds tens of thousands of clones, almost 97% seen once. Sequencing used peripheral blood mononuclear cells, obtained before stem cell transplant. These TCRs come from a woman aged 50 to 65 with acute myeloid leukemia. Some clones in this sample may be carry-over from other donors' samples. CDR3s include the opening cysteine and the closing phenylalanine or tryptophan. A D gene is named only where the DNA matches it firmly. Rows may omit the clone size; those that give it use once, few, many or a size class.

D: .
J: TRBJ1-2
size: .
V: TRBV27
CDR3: CASSSRETDGYTF
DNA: TGTGCCAGCAGTTCTCGAGAGACCGATGGCTACACCTTC

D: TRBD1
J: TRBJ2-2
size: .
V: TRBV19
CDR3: CASSNPGQSSTGELFF
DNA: TGTGCCAGTAGTAACCCGGGACAGAGCTCCACCGGGGAGCTGTTTTTT

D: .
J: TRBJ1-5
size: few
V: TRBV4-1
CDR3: CASSQFDGPQPQHF
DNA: TGCGCCAGCAGCCAATTTGATGGGCCTCAGCCCCAGCATTTT

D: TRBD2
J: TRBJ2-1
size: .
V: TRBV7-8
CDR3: CASSKQGLAVNNEQFF
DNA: TGTGCCAGCAGCAAACAGGGACTAGCGGTCAACAATGAGCAGTTCTTC

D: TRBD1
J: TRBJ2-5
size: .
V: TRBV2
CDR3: CASSRNRDRSETQYF
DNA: TGTGCCAGCAGCCGGAACCGGGACAGGTCAGAGACCCAGTACTTC

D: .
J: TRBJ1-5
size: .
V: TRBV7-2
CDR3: CASSLVGQPQHF
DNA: TGTGCCAGCAGCTTAGTGGGCCAGCCCCAGCATTTT

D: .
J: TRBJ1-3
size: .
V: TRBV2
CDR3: CASSETGGRSGNTIYF
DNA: TGTGCCAGCAGTGAGACTGGAGGACGCTCTGGAAACACCATATATTTT

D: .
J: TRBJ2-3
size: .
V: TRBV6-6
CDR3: CASSFGREPYTDTQYF
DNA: TGTGCCAGCAGCTTCGGACGAGAACCCTACACAGATACGCAGTATTTT

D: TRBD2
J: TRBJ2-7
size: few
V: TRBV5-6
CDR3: CASSLILAGAYEQYF
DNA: TGTGCCAGCAGCTTAATTCTAGCGGGCGCCTACGAGCAGTACTTC

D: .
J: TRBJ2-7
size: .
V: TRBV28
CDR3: CASSAGQVGPDF
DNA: TGTGCCAGCAGTGCTGGGCAGGTGGGACCCGACTTC

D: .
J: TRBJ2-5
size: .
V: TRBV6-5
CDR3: CASSRGHFQETQYF
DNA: TGTGCCAGCAGTAGGGGACATTTTCAAGAGACCCAGTACTTC

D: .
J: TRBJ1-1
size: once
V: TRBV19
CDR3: CASIGNMNTEAFF
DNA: TGTGCCAGTATAGGGAATATGAACACTGAAGCTTTCTTT

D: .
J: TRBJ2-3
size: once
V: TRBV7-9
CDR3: CASSPRDLTADTQYF
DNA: TGTGCCAGCAGCCCCAGGGACTTGACAGCGGATACGCAGTATTTT

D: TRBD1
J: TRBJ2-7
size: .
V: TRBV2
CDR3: CASSTDRGFYYEQYF
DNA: TGTGCCAGCAGCACGGACAGGGGGTTCTACTACGAGCAGTACTTC

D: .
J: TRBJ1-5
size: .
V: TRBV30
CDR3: CAWSAYNQPQHF
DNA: TGTGCCTGGAGTGCTTACAATCAGCCCCAGCATTTT

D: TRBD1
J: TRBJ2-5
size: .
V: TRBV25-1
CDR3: CASSVWDRGKLVETQYF
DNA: TGTGCCAGCAGTGTCTGGGACAGGGGGAAGTTGGTGGAGACCCAGTACTTC

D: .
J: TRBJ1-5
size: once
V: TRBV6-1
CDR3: CASSVKGGRYQPQHF
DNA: TGTGCCAGCAGTGTCAAAGGGGGGAGGTATCAGCCCCAGCATTTT

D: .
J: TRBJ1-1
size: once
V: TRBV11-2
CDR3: CASRTPGLRGTEAFF
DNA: TGTGCCAGCAGAACTCCGGGACTCCGGGGGACTGAAGCTTTCTTT

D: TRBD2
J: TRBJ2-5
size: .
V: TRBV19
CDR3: CASSTLAGRVQETQYF
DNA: TGTGCCAGTAGTACACTAGCGGGCCGAGTACAAGAGACCCAGTACTTC

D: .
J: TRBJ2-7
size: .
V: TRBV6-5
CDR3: CASSYADSFKYEQYF
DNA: TGTGCCAGCAGTTACGCCGACAGTTTCAAATACGAGCAGTACTTC

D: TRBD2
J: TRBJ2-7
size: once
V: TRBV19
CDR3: CASSRTSGRSYEQYF
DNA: TGTGCCAGTAGTCGGACTAGCGGGAGGTCCTACGAGCAGTACTTC

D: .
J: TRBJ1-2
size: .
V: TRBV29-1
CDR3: CSVEKGGALLSGGGYTF
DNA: TGCAGCGTTGAAAAAGGGGGGGCCTTGCTCTCCGGGGGTGGCTACACCTTC

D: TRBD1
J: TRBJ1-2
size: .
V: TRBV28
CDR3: CASSPIGTGFGYTF
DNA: TGTGCCAGCAGTCCCATCGGGACAGGGTTTGGCTACACCTTC

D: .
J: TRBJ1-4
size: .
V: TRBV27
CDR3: CASSLRNREYEKLFF
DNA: TGTGCCAGCAGTTTACGAAACAGGGAGTACGAAAAACTGTTTTTT

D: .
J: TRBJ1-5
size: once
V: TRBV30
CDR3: CAWSNSYSNQPQHF
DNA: TGTGCCTGGAGTAATAGTTATAGCAATCAGCCCCAGCATTTT

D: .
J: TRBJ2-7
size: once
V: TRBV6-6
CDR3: CASSYAKTYEQYF
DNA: TGTGCCAGCAGTTACGCGAAGACCTACGAGCAGTACTTC

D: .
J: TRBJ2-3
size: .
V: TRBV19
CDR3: CASSIQSGVDTQYF
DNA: TGTGCCAGTAGTATCCAGTCAGGGGTCGATACGCAGTATTTT

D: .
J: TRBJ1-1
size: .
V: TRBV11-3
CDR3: CASSLDREGEAFF
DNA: TGTGCCAGCAGCTTAGATCGGGAGGGTGAAGCTTTCTTT

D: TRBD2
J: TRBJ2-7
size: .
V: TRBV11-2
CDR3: CASSLGTSGREQYF
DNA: TGTGCCAGCAGCTTGGGGACTAGCGGGCGCGAGCAGTACTTC

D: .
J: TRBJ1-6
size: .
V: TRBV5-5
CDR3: CASSPGRDNSPLHF
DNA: TGTGCCAGCAGCCCCGGGAGGGATAATTCACCCCTCCACTTT

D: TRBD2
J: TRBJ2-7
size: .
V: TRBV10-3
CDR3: CAISGGEREFYEQYF
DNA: TGTGCCATCAGTGGCGGTGAGCGGGAGTTCTACGAGCAGTACTTC

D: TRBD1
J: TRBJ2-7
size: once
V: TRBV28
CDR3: CASIQHGTGSYEQYF
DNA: TGTGCCAGCATTCAGCACGGGACAGGCTCCTACGAGCAGTACTTC

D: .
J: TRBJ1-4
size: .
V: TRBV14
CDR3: CASSQGYSGINEKLFF
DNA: TGTGCCAGCAGCCAAGGGTATTCAGGGATAAATGAAAAACTGTTTTTT

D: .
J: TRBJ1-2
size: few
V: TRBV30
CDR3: CAWSLGINYGYTF
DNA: TGTGCCTGGAGTTTGGGGATTAACTATGGCTACACCTTC

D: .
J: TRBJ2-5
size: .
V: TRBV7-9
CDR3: CASSPIQGTQYF
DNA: TGTGCCAGCAGCCCCATCCAGGGGACCCAGTACTTC

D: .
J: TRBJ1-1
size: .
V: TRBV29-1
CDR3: CSVEYRGNTEAFF
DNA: TGCAGCGTTGAATACAGAGGAAACACTGAAGCTTTCTTT

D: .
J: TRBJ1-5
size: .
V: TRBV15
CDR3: CATSRDPGQPQHF
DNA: TGTGCCACCAGCAGAGATCCCGGTCAGCCCCAGCATTTT

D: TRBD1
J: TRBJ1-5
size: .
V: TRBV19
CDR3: CASSRTGGGNQPQHF
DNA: TGTGCCAGTAGCCGAACAGGGGGGGGTAATCAGCCCCAGCATTTT

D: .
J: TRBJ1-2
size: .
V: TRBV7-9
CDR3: CASSLALGGAYYGYTF
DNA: TGTGCCAGCAGCTTAGCGCTAGGAGGGGCGTATTATGGCTACACCTTC